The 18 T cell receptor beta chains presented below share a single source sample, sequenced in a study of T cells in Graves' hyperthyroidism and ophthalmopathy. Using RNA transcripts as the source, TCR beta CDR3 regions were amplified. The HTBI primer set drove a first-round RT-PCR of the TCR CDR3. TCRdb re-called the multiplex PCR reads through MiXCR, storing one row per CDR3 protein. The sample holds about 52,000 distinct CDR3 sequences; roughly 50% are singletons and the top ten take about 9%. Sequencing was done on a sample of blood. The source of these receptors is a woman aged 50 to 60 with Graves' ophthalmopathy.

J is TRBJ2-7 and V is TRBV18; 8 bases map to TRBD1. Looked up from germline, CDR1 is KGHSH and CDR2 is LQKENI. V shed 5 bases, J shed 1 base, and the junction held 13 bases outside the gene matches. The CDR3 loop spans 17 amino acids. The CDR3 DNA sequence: TGTGCCAGCTCATCCCCGGGACAGGCCCCTACATCCTACGAGCAGTACTTC. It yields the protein CASSSPGQAPTSYEQYF.

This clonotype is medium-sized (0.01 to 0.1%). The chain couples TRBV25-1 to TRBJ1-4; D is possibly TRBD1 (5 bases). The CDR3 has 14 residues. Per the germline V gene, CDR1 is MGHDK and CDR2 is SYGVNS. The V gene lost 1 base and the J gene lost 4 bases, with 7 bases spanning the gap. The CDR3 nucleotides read TGTGCCAGCAGTGAATGGGGCCGTAATGAAAAACTGTTTTTT. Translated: CASSEWGRNEKLFF.

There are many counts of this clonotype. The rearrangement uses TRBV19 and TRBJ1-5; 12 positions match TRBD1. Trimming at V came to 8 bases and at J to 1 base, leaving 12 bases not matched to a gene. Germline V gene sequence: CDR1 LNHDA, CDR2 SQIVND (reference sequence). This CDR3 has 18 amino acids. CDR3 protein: CASFGGTGGLRSNQPQHF. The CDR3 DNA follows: TGTGCCAGTTTTGGGGGGACAGGGGGCTTACGGAGCAATCAGCCCCAGCATTTT.

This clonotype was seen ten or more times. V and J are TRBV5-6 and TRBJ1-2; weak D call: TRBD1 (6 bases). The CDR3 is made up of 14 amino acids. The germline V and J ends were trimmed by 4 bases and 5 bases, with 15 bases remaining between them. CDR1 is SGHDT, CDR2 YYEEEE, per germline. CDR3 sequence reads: CASSPEGHPYGYTF. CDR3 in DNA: TGTGCCAGCAGCCCGGAGGGACATCCATATGGCTACACCTTC. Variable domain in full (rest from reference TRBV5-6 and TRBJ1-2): DAGVTQSPTHLIKTRGQQVTLRCSPKSGHDTVSWYQQALGQGPQFIFQYYEEEERQRGNFPDRFSGHQFPNYSSELNVNALLLGDSALYLCASSPEGHPYGYTFGSGTRLTVV.

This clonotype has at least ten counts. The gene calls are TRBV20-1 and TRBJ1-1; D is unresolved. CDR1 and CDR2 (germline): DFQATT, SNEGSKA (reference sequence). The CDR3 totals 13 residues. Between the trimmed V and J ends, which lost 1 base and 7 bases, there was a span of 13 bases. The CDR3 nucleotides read TGCAGTGCTAGAGCTAACCGGCTTGGTGAAGCTTTCTTT. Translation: CSARANRLGEAFF.

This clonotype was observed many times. CDR3 region: CSARDRQGVAGNTIYF. CDR3 nucleotide sequence: TGCAGTGCTAGAGACCGACAGGGAGTGGCTGGAAACACCATATATTTT. V usage is TRBV20-1 and J usage is TRBJ1-3; 7 nucleotides align to TRBD1. J gave up 2 bases and V 0 bases, and 7 bases lay outside the gene matches. CDR1 and CDR2 from the germline V gene are DFQATT and SNEGSKA (reference sequence). The CDR3 runs to 16 residues.

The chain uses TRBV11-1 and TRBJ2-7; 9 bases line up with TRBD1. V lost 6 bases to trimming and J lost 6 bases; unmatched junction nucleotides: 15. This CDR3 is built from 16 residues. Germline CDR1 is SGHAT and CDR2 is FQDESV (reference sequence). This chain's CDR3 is CASRPQGAAGKGEQYF. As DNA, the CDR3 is TGTGCCAGCAGGCCACAGGGGGCTGCCGGGAAAGGCGAGCAGTACTTC.

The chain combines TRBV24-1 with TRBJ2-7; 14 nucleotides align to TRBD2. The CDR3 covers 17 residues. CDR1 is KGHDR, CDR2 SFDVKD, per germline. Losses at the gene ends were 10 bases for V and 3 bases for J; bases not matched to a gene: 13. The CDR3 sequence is CATSRTGTSGGLYEQYF. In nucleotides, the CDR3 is TGTGCCACAAGCAGGACAGGGACTAGCGGGGGACTCTACGAGCAGTACTTC.

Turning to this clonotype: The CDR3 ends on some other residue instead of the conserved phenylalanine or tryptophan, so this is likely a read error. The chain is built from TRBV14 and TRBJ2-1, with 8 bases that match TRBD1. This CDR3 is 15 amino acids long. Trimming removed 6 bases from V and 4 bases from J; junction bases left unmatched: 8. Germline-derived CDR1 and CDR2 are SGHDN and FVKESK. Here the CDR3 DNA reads TGTGCCAGCAGTCTGGTCAGGGGGCCTTACAATGAGCAGTTCCTC. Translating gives CASSLVRGPYNEQFL.

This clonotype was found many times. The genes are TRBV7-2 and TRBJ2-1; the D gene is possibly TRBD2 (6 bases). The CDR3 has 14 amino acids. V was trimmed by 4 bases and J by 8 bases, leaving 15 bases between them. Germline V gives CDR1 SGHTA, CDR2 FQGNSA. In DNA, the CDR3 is TGTGCCAGCAGCTCCCTCGGGGGTGTCGATGAGCAGTTCTTC. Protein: CASSSLGGVDEQFF.

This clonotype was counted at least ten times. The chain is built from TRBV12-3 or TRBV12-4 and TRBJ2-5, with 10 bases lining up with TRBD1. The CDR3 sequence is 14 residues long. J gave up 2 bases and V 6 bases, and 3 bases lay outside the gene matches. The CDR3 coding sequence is TGTGCCAGCAGCAGGACAGGGGGTCAAGAGACCCAGTACTTC. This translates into CASSRTGGQETQYF.

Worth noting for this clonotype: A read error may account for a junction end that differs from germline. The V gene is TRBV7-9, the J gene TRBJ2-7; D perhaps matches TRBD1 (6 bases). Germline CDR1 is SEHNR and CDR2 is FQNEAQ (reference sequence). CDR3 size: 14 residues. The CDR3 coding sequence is TGTGTCAGCAGCCCGGTTGGGGGCTCCCACGAGCAGTACTTC. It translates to CVSSPVGGSHEQYF.

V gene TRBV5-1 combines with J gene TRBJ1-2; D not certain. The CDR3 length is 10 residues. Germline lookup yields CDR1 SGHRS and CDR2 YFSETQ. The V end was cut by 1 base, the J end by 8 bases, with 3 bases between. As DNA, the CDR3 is TGCGCCAGCAGCTTGAACGGCTACACCTTC. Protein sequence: CASSLNGYTF. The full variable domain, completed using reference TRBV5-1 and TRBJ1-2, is KAGVTQTPRYLIKTRGQQVTLSCSPISGHRSVSWYQQTPGQGLQFLFEYFSETQRNKGNFPGRFSGRQFSNSRSEMNVSTLELGDSALYLCASSLNGYTFGSGTRLTVV.

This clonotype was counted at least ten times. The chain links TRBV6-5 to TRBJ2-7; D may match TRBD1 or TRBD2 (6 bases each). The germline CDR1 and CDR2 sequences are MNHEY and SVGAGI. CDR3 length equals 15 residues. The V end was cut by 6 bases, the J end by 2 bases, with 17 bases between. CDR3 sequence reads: CASSPGGPETYEQYF. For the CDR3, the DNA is TGTGCCAGCAGCCCTGGGGGGCCGGAAACCTACGAGCAGTACTTC.

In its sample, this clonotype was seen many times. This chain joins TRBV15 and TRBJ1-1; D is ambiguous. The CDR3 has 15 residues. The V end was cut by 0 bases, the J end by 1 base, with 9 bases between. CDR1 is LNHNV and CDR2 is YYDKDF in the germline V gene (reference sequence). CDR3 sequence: CATSRDQGWNTEAFF. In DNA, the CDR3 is TGTGCCACCAGCAGAGATCAAGGTTGGAACACTGAAGCTTTCTTT.

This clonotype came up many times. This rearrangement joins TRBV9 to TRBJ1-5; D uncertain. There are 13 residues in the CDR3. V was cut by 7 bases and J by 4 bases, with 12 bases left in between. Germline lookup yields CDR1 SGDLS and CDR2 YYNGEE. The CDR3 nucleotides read TGTGCCAGCGGATCGGGAGAAAATCAGCCCCAGCATTTT. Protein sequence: CASGSGENQPQHF.

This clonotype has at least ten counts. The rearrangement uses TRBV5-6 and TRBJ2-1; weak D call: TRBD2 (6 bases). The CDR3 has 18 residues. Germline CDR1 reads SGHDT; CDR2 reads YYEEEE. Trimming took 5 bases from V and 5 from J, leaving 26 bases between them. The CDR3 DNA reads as TGTGCCAGCAGTTCGACCCTAGCGCCCCCCCCACGGCACAATGAGCAGTTCTTC. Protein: CASSSTLAPPPRHNEQFF.

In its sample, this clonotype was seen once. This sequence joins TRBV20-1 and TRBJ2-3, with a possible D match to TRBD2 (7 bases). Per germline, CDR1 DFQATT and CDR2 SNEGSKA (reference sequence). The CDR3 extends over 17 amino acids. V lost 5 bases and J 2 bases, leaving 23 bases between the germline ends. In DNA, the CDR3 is TGCAGTGCTCCCAGTAGGGGGAGGGGGGTGATCACAGATACGCAGTATTTT. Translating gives CSAPSRGRGVITDTQYF.